This T cell receptor (beta chain) appears in the sequencing data of a study of T-cell reconstitution after alpha-beta-depleted transplantation in children. This CDR3 is 13 amino acids long. Germline CDR1 reads MNHEY; CDR2 reads SVGEGT. V lost 10 bases to trimming and J lost 3 bases, with 15 bases between them. Preparing the TCRbeta library involved the use of unique molecular identifiers. TCRdb re-derived calls from the PCR reads in MiXCR, one entry per CDR3 protein. This table has 240,000 or so distinct CDR3 sequences, 9.5% to 15% appearing once. This clonotype was found many times. The chain combines TRBV6-2 or TRBV6-3 with TRBJ1-1; tentatively, D is TRBD1 (5 bases). This sequence originates from a human donor who donated a stem cell graft to a child with acute lymphoblastic leukemia. The sample consisted of PBMCs from the stem cell graft donor, taken from the stem cell graft. The CDR3 loop reads CAITGGGYTEAFF. The DNA of the CDR3 is TGTGCCATTACCGGGGGAGGTTACACTGAAGCTTTCTTT.